These 9 T cell receptor beta chains share one sample of origin, sequenced in a study of prognosis after radiotherapy for stage I lung cancer. Two rounds of multiplex PCR amplified TCR beta CDR3 from genomic DNA. Gene-specific TRBV and TRBJ primers were used in PCR round one. From the multiplex PCR reads, TCRdb called clonotypes with MiXCR, one entry per CDR3 protein. Found here are 15,000 to 20,000 distinct CDR3 sequences, roughly 30% of them singletons; the top ten hold approximately 23%. Sequenced material: PBMCs, taken before or after stereotactic body radiation therapy (not recorded which). Receptors were obtained from a donor of 50 years or more with non-small cell lung cancer.

This clonotype was seen many times. With a much larger clone just one base away, this may be a read error. The chain joins TRBV4-1 to TRBJ1-2, with 7 bases that match TRBD1. Germline CDR1 and CDR2: MGHRA and YSYEKL. This CDR3 is built from 15 residues. In DNA form, the CDR3 reads TGCGCCGGCAGTCTACAGGGAGGGGGCAACTATGGCTACACCTTC. Its translation: CAGSLQGGGNYGYTF.

This clonotype was counted ten times or more. J is TRBJ2-7 and V is TRBV20-1; D is uncertain. This CDR3 contains 10 residues. V lost 6 bases to trimming and J lost 6 bases, with 9 bases between them. The germline gives CDR1 DFQATT, CDR2 SNEGSKA (reference sequence). CDR3 DNA: TGCAGTGCCCAGTCCGGCGAGCAGTACTTC. Encoded protein: CSAQSGEQYF.

In the case of this clonotype: A junction end diverges from the germline sequence, so it may reflect a read error. The chain uses TRBV6-5 and TRBJ1-6; 7 nucleotides agree with TRBD1. CDR1 is MNHEY, CDR2 SVGAGI, per germline. This CDR3 has 16 amino acids. CDR3 nucleotide sequence: TGTGTCAGCAGCAAGACCACAGGGGCCACTGGTTCACCCCTCCACTTT. Residues: CVSSKTTGATGSPLHF.

With respect to this clonotype: With a far larger clone one base away, a read error is the likely cause. CDR3 sequence: CASSLYESDRGYGYTF. CDR3 sequence (DNA): TGTGCCAGCAGCCTATACGAGTCGGACAGGGGATATGGCTACACCTTC. The chain uses TRBV27 and TRBJ2-4, with TRBD1 identical over 9 bases. The J call is in doubt because the DNA end fits TRBJ1-2 better. Germline V gene data show CDR1 as MNHEY and CDR2 as SMNVEV (reference sequence). The CDR3 runs 16 residues.

This clonotype was picked up many times. A clone one base away is much larger, so this may be a read error. V and J are TRBV20-1 and TRBJ2-5; TRBD2 matches 9 bases. The germline gives CDR1 DFQATT, CDR2 SNEGSKA (reference sequence). After removal of 7 bases from V and 1 base from J, the junction contained 4 bases not matched to a gene. The CDR3 covers 13 residues. In DNA form, the CDR3 reads TGCAGTGTAAAACTAGCGGGCCAAGAGACCCAGTACTTC. This translates into CSVKLAGQETQYF.

Comment on this clonotype: A read error may be the cause here, since a much bigger clone is one base away. As the CDR3 is not closed by the conserved phenylalanine or tryptophan, this likely results from a read error. The chain links TRBV29-1 to TRBJ2-7, with 9 bases fitting TRBD1. CDR1 and CDR2 from the germline V gene are SQVTM and ANQGSEA. The CDR3 is 14 amino acids. The junction had 6 bases not matched to a gene; V was cut back by 3 bases and J by 3 bases. For the CDR3, the DNA is TGCAGCGTTGAGACTGGGGACAGGGTCTACGAGCAGTACTCC. This sequence encodes CSVETGDRVYEQYS.

On this clonotype: An end of the junction does not agree with germline; a read error may underlie this. This chain joins TRBV2 and TRBJ2-1; TRBD2 matches at 9 bases. The germline gives CDR1 SNHLY, CDR2 FYNNEI. The CDR3 contains 15 residues. CDR3 sequence (DNA): TGTGCCAGCAGGAGTACAGCGGGGGGATACAGTGAGCAGTTCTTC. Translated: CASRSTAGGYSEQFF.

This clonotype was detected many times. This chain connects TRBV7-2 to TRBJ2-3, with D uncertain. Trimming removed 3 bases from V and 1 base from J, with 8 bases in between. CDR3 length: 14 residues. Germline lookup yields CDR1 SGHTA and CDR2 FQGNSA. DNA for the CDR3: TGTGCCAGCAGCTTTAGGTGGGGCACAGATACGCAGTATTTT. Its translation is CASSFRWGTDTQYF.

This clonotype has ten or more counts. The gene calls are TRBV6-5 and TRBJ2-3; no firm D call. The CDR3 loop spans 14 amino acids. The germline CDR1 and CDR2 sequences are MNHEY and SVGAGI. Trimming removed 1 base from V and 5 bases from J, with 10 bases in between. DNA of the CDR3: TGTGCCAGCAGTTACTTCAACCAGCGAGATACGCAGTATTTT. This sequence encodes CASSYFNQRDTQYF.